The 32 T cell receptor beta chains in this list originate from one sample, sequenced in a study of blood T cell repertoires in COVID-19. Only in-frame clones appear in the TCRdb table, and some are missing; sequencing was by immunoSEQ multiplex PCR. The table records about 220,000 clones, roughly 90% of them present only once. The material sequenced was PBMCs or T cells enriched from blood (not recorded which). The source is a woman between 25 and 40 years old who had recovered from COVID-19.

The rearrangement uses TRBV15 and TRBJ1-4, with D unclear. The germline gives CDR1 LNHNV, CDR2 YYDKDF (reference sequence). Deletions cut 0 bases from V and 3 bases from J, with 5 bases between. The length of the CDR3 is 14 residues. This chain's CDR3 is CATSREFANEKLFF. The CDR3 DNA is TGTGCCACCAGCAGAGAGTTCGCTAATGAAAAACTGTTTTTT.

The chain couples TRBV4-2 to TRBJ2-1; 9 bases match TRBD2. Trimming removed 0 bases from V and 11 bases from J; junction bases left unmatched: 5. In germline, CDR1 is LGHNA, CDR2 YNFKEQ. This CDR3 contains 14 residues. CDR3 sequence (DNA): TGTGCCAGCAGCCAAGAGGTAGCGGGGGCCCAGCAGTTCTTC. As protein: CASSQEVAGAQQFF.

This sequence joins TRBV15 and TRBJ1-1; D unclear. V lost 0 bases, J lost 10 bases, and 12 bases lay in between. This CDR3 has 13 amino acids. The germline gives CDR1 LNHNV, CDR2 YYDKDF (reference sequence). CDR3 DNA: TGTGCCACCAGCAGAGAGTATAAGCTAGGAGCTTTCTTT. This sequence encodes CATSREYKLGAFF.

CDR3 nucleotide sequence: TGTGCCAGCAGCCGGGGCACAGGACAAGATAGCGGGGTTAATTACGAGCAGTACTTC. Its translation: CASSRGTGQDSGVNYEQYF. The chain employs TRBV4-2 and TRBJ2-7; 8 bases agree with TRBD2. The CDR3 loop spans 19 amino acids. Germline V lookup: CDR1 LGHNA, CDR2 YNFKEQ. V was pared by 4 bases and J by 4 bases, with 21 bases of the junction left unmatched.

The genes are TRBV5-6 and TRBJ2-7, with 7 bases fitting TRBD2. With V trimmed by 0 bases and J by 4 bases, 4 bases remained unmatched. CDR3 length: 14 amino acids. Germline V lookup: CDR1 SGHDT, CDR2 YYEEEE. CDR3 nucleotide sequence: TGTGCCAGCAGCTTGGTAGGGACTACATACGAGCAGTACTTC. Its translation is CASSLVGTTYEQYF.

The J gene is TRBJ2-7, the V gene TRBV15, with 9 bases that match TRBD1. The CDR3 covers 16 residues. Trimming removed 1 base from V and 2 bases from J; junction bases left unmatched: 6. Germline-derived CDR1 and CDR2 are LNHNV and YYDKDF (reference sequence). The CDR3, as DNA: TGTGCCACCAGCAGAGGGTGGGACAGGGTCACCTACGAGCAGTACTTC. Its translation is CATSRGWDRVTYEQYF.

The chain combines TRBV13 with TRBJ1-1, with 7 bases that match TRBD1. Germline loops: CDR1 PRHDT, CDR2 FYEKMQ (reference sequence). V lost 6 bases to trimming and J lost 4 bases; unmatched junction nucleotides: 11. CDR3 size: 15 residues. The DNA of the CDR3 is TGTGCCAGCAGTCCAAGACAGGGCATCGGCACTGAAGCTTTCTTT. The encoded protein is CASSPRQGIGTEAFF. Full variable domain (missing parts from reference TRBV13 and TRBJ1-1): AAGVIQSPRHLIKEKRETATLKCYPIPRHDTVYWYQQGPGQDPQFLISFYEKMQSDKGSIPDRFSAQQFSDYHSELNMSSLELGDSALYFCASSPRQGIGTEAFFGQGTRLTVV.

This clone was observed a handful of times. The chain combines TRBV6-1 with TRBJ1-4, with D possibly TRBD1 on 6 matching bases. V was cut by 2 bases and J by 6 bases, with 16 bases left in between. Germline V gives CDR1 MNHNS, CDR2 SASEGT. CDR3 length: 16 amino acids. The CDR3 is CASSEIWGRGDEKLFF. The CDR3 DNA sequence: TGTGCCAGCAGTGAAATTTGGGGCAGGGGAGATGAAAAACTGTTTTTT.

The rearrangement links TRBV7-2 to TRBJ2-2; D is possibly TRBD2 (5 bases). The CDR3 contains 14 residues. V lost 3 bases, J lost 3 bases, and 8 bases lay in between. Germline lookup yields CDR1 SGHTA and CDR2 FQGNSA. The CDR3 sequence is CASSFVSDTGELFF. CDR3 sequence (DNA): TGTGCCAGCAGCTTTGTTAGCGACACCGGGGAGCTGTTTTTT. The full variable domain, rest sourced from reference TRBV7-2 and TRBJ2-2, is GAGVSQSPSNKVTEKGKDVELRCDPISGHTALYWYRQSLGQGLEFLIYFQGNSAPDKSGLPSDRFSAERTGGSVSTLTIQRTQQEDSAVYLCASSFVSDTGELFFGEGSRLTVL.

This clone was found once. The V call is TRBV9, the J call TRBJ2-3; D is perhaps TRBD1 (5 bases). Trimming shortened V by 3 bases and J by 0 bases, and 14 bases separated the two germline ends. The CDR3 spans 16 residues. Germline CDR1 and CDR2: SGDLS and YYNGEE. CDR3 sequence: CASSERQSSSTDTQYF. The CDR3 DNA is TGTGCCAGCAGCGAGAGACAGTCTTCTAGCACAGATACGCAGTATTTT.

This clone was found once. This chain joins TRBV12-3 or TRBV12-4 and TRBJ1-1; 8 bases match TRBD1. The CDR3 has 13 amino acids. Trimming at V came to 5 bases and at J to 4 bases, leaving 3 bases not matched to a gene. The chain's CDR3 is CASSTGGGTEAFF. DNA of the CDR3: TGTGCCAGCAGTACAGGGGGAGGCACTGAAGCTTTCTTT.

This clone was found once. V gene TRBV19 combines with J gene TRBJ1-5; no clear D gene. This CDR3 contains 14 residues. CDR1 is LNHDA and CDR2 is SQIVND in the germline V gene (reference sequence). Between the trimmed V and J ends, which lost 5 bases and 7 bases, there was a span of 15 bases. The CDR3 protein is CASSLTPQAQPQHF. DNA of the CDR3: TGTGCCAGTAGTTTAACCCCGCAGGCCCAGCCCCAGCATTTT.

The chain uses TRBV19 and TRBJ1-2; D may be TRBD1 (6 bases). The CDR3 has 16 amino acids. From germline, CDR1 is LNHDA and CDR2 SQIVND (reference sequence). The germline V and J ends were trimmed by 3 bases and 2 bases, with 16 bases remaining between them. The chain's CDR3 is CASSIPWTVKNYGYTF. The CDR3 nucleotides read TGTGCCAGTAGTATCCCCTGGACAGTAAAGAACTATGGCTACACCTTC.

The chain recombines TRBV4-1 with TRBJ1-2, with 11 bases that match TRBD1. Looked up from germline, CDR1 is MGHRA and CDR2 is YSYEKL. The V segment lost 1 base and the J segment 4 bases; nucleotides outside the gene matches: 8. The CDR3 consists of 17 residues. CDR3 bases: TGCGCCAGCAGCCAAGTACACCGGGACAGGGGGGCCTATGGCTACACCTTC. It encodes CASSQVHRDRGAYGYTF.

This clone is a singleton in its sample. The chain has TRBV5-1 and TRBJ1-1; the match to TRBD1 covers 8 bases. CDR1 is SGHRS and CDR2 is YFSETQ in the germline V gene. The V gene end was trimmed by 0 bases and the J gene end by 7 bases; junction bases not matched to a gene: 11. This CDR3 has 16 residues. The CDR3 DNA is TGCGCCAGCAGCTTGGGGACAGGGTTTGAGGGTGTTGAAGCTTTCTTT. This encodes CASSLGTGFEGVEAFF.

V gene TRBV15 combines with J gene TRBJ2-6; D may be TRBD2 (6 bases). Trimming took off 8 bases at V and 1 base at J, with 15 bases between the two ends. Germline assignment: CDR1 LNHNV and CDR2 YYDKDF (reference sequence). The CDR3 spans 16 residues. CDR3 sequence reads: CATSPAGLSGANVLTF. The CDR3 bases are TGTGCCACCTCTCCGGCGGGATTGTCTGGGGCCAACGTCCTGACTTTC.

The chain employs TRBV7-9 and TRBJ2-2; D possibly corresponds to TRBD1 (5 bases). V was pared by 5 bases and J by 8 bases, with 9 bases between. The CDR3 has 12 amino acids. Germline lookup yields CDR1 SEHNR and CDR2 FQNEAQ (reference sequence). The CDR3 bases are TGTGCCAGCAGCCCGCGGACAGGGGAGCTGTTTTTT. It translates to CASSPRTGELFF.

The chain uses TRBV5-1 and TRBJ1-1; D is perhaps TRBD1 (5 bases). Germline values: CDR1 SGHRS, CDR2 YFSETQ. The CDR3 sequence is 13 residues long. Trimming took off 6 bases at V and 4 bases at J, with 13 bases between the two ends. CDR3 sequence reads: CASTLRVGTEAFF. The DNA for the CDR3 is TGCGCCAGCACCCTCAGGGTTGGCACTGAAGCTTTCTTT.

The rearrangement joins TRBV19 to TRBJ2-7; unclear D gene. V lost 1 base to trimming and J lost 2 bases, with 6 bases between them. This CDR3 has 13 amino acids. The germline V gene encodes CDR1 LNHDA and CDR2 SQIVND (reference sequence). This CDR3 reads CASSIGATYEQYF. CDR3 nucleotide sequence: TGTGCCAGTAGTATAGGGGCGACCTACGAGCAGTACTTC.

J is TRBJ1-1 and V is TRBV19; D perhaps matches TRBD1 (6 bases). There are 15 residues in the CDR3. The germline gives CDR1 LNHDA, CDR2 SQIVND (reference sequence). V lost 10 bases and J 3 bases, leaving 21 bases between the germline ends. CDR3 DNA sequence: TGTGCCACAAGGACCGGGACAAGGGGAGACACTGAAGCTTTCTTT. This gives the protein CATRTGTRGDTEAFF.

The chain joins TRBV24-1 to TRBJ2-3; 8 nucleotides agree with TRBD2. J gave up 2 bases and V 4 bases, and 10 bases lay outside the gene matches. Per germline, CDR1 KGHDR and CDR2 SFDVKD. This CDR3 has 17 residues. CDR3 sequence reads: CATSDSRSSGYTDTQYF. The CDR3 bases are TGTGCCACCAGTGACTCCCGTTCTAGCGGGTACACAGATACGCAGTATTTT.

The V gene is TRBV18, the J gene TRBJ1-1; D gene uncertain. There are 12 residues in the CDR3. The V end was cut by 3 bases, the J end by 5 bases, with 7 bases between. The germline V gene has CDR1 KGHSH and CDR2 LQKENI. Written as DNA, the CDR3 is TGTGCCAGCTCACCGGTAGAGACTGAAGCTTTCTTT. Its translation: CASSPVETEAFF.

V is TRBV3-1 (or the pseudogene TRBV3-2) and J is TRBJ1-2; the D gene is possibly TRBD1 (5 bases). V was trimmed by 4 bases and J by 5 bases, leaving 11 bases between them. Germline V lookup: CDR1 LGHDT, CDR2 YNNKEL (reference sequence). The length of the CDR3 is 13 residues. CDR3 nucleotide sequence: TGTGCCAGCAGCCCCTCGACAGAGTATGGCTACACCTTC. Residues: CASSPSTEYGYTF.

This clone was found once. The chain combines TRBV18 with TRBJ1-1, with 11 bases that match TRBD1. Trimming removed 2 bases from V and 11 bases from J; junction bases left unmatched: 7. Germline CDR1 and CDR2: KGHSH and LQKENI. This CDR3 has 14 residues. Written as DNA, the CDR3 is TGTGCCAGCTCACCAAGGGGGACAGGGGGTTTTGCTTTCTTT. Protein product: CASSPRGTGGFAFF.

The chain joins TRBV7-9 to TRBJ2-5; 8 bases match TRBD1. The CDR3 totals 19 residues. V gave up 4 bases and J gave up 2 bases; unmatched junction bases: 18. Germline lookup yields CDR1 SEHNR and CDR2 FQNEAQ (reference sequence). The CDR3 spells CASSSQTRDRTFRQETQYF. Written as DNA, the CDR3 is TGTGCCAGCAGCTCACAAACACGGGACAGGACATTCCGACAAGAGACCCAGTACTTC.

The chain is built from TRBV27 and TRBJ1-4; no reliable D call. Between the trimmed V and J ends, which lost 4 bases and 8 bases, there was a span of 14 bases. This CDR3 spans 14 amino acids. Germline CDR1 is MNHEY and CDR2 is SMNVEV (reference sequence). As DNA, the CDR3 is TGTGCCAGCAGTTCGTGGGTGGGCAGAGAAAAACTGTTTTTT. Amino acids: CASSSWVGREKLFF.

J is TRBJ1-1 and V is TRBV12-5; D is uncertain. The CDR3 consists of 14 residues. Trimming cost V 5 bases and J 2 bases, with 12 bases left between them. CDR1 is LGHNT, CDR2 FRNRAP, per germline. CDR3: CASGPQALNTEAFF. As DNA, the CDR3 is TGTGCTAGTGGTCCCCAGGCCCTCAACACTGAAGCTTTCTTT.

The chain recombines TRBV5-1 with TRBJ2-7; 8 bases agree with TRBD2. The germline gives CDR1 SGHRS, CDR2 YFSETQ. This CDR3 comprises 14 residues. V gave up 2 bases and J gave up 4 bases; unmatched junction bases: 5. The DNA for the CDR3 is TGCGCCAGCAGCTTAACCGGGGGGGTTTACGAGCAGTACTTC. Translation gives CASSLTGGVYEQYF.

This clone was observed a few times. The V gene is TRBV19, the J gene TRBJ1-4; 7 bases are shared with TRBD1. Germline V gene sequence: CDR1 LNHDA, CDR2 SQIVND (reference sequence). The CDR3 contains 15 residues. With 9 bases clipped from V and 8 bases from J, the junction kept 15 bases outside the gene matches. For the CDR3, the DNA is TGTGCCAGCCTATCGACGGGACAGCCGAGGGAAAAACTGTTTTTT. Translating gives CASLSTGQPREKLFF.

CDR3 nucleotide sequence: TGTGCCAGCAGCCTCACGACTAGCTCCTACAATGAGCAGTTCTTC. Its translation is CASSLTTSSYNEQFF. V usage is TRBV25-1 and J usage is TRBJ2-1; a possible D gene is TRBD2 (6 bases). The germline V and J ends were trimmed by 6 bases and 0 bases, with 12 bases remaining between them. The CDR3 loop spans 15 amino acids. The germline V gene has CDR1 MGHDK and CDR2 SYGVNS.

V and J are TRBV12-3 or TRBV12-4 and TRBJ2-7, with D tentatively TRBD2 (5 bases). The CDR3 contains 13 residues. The V and J ends lost 4 bases and 2 bases respectively, with 9 bases between them. The DNA of the CDR3 is TGTGCCAGCAGTTCTGAGGGAACCTACGAGCAGTACTTC. Translation gives CASSSEGTYEQYF.

The chain carries TRBV29-1 and TRBJ1-2, with D uncertain. The germline V gene encodes CDR1 SQVTM and CDR2 ANQGSEA. The ends were cut back, 5 bases at V and 2 bases at J, with 9 bases in the middle. This CDR3 comprises 12 residues. The CDR3 region is CSVPELNYGYTF. DNA for the CDR3: TGCAGCGTTCCTGAGCTAAACTATGGCTACACCTTC.